This passage covers 28 T cell receptor beta chains from one sample sequenced in a study of glioma-infiltrating T cells. Amplification of TCR alpha and beta CDR3 regions from RNA used iRepertoire nested multiplex PCR. TCRdb processed the multiplex PCR reads anew with MiXCR; each CDR3 protein has one entry. The data contain 90,000 to 100,000 distinct CDR3 sequences, 40% of them singletons. The sequencing input was glioma tissue, nonneoplastic brain tissue, or PBMCs (not recorded which). The receptors come from a human donor with low-grade glioma or glioblastoma, undergoing nonglioma brain surgery, or in good health (not recorded which).

This clonotype was counted between two and nine times. The chain has TRBV27 and TRBJ2-7; 8 bases align to TRBD1. Per the germline V gene, CDR1 is MNHEY and CDR2 is SMNVEV (reference sequence). The CDR3 runs to 15 residues. V shed 5 bases and J 5 bases; nucleotides not matched to a gene: 11. DNA for the CDR3: TGTGCCAGCAGTCAAGGGGCAGGACAGGGCCACGAGCAGTACTTC. Protein sequence: CASSQGAGQGHEQYF.

This chain links TRBV6-1 with TRBJ1-5, with D perhaps TRBD1 (5 bases). V lost 5 bases, J lost 7 bases, and 12 bases lay in between. Germline lookup yields CDR1 MNHNS and CDR2 SASEGT. The CDR3 totals 13 residues. CDR3 coding DNA: TGTGCCAGCAGTTTTGGGGGGGACCAGCCCCAGCATTTT. Amino acid sequence: CASSFGGDQPQHF.

This clonotype was seen ten or more times. The V and J genes are TRBV20-1 and TRBJ2-1; D call uncertain. The V end lost 6 bases, the J end lost 2 bases, and 17 bases lay between the germline ends. This CDR3 spans 15 amino acids. Germline V gives CDR1 DFQATT, CDR2 SNEGSKA (reference sequence). The chain's CDR3 is CSAPSAAGAYNEQFF. As DNA, the CDR3 is TGCAGTGCCCCCTCCGCGGCCGGCGCCTACAATGAGCAGTTCTTC.

This clonotype showed up many times. The rearrangement uses TRBV28 and TRBJ2-5, with 13 nucleotides matching TRBD2. The CDR3 has 15 residues. CDR1 is MDHEN and CDR2 is SYDVKM in the germline V gene. The ends lost 6 bases at V and 4 bases at J; junction bases unmatched: 5. CDR3 residues: CASSTSGGAGETQYF. The CDR3 nucleotides read TGTGCCAGCAGCACTAGCGGGGGGGCCGGAGAGACCCAGTACTTC.

This clonotype was counted ten times or more. The chain couples TRBV5-1 to TRBJ2-7; no firm D call. Trimming shortened V by 0 bases and J by 5 bases, and 9 bases separated the two germline ends. Germline V lookup: CDR1 SGHRS, CDR2 YFSETQ. The CDR3 has 13 residues. The CDR3 is CASSLVLVHEQYF. CDR3 sequence (DNA): TGCGCCAGCAGCTTGGTTCTCGTTCACGAGCAGTACTTC. Filled out from reference TRBV5-1 and TRBJ2-7, the complete variable domain reads KAGVTQTPRYLIKTRGQQVTLSCSPISGHRSVSWYQQTPGQGLQFLFEYFSETQRNKGNFPGRFSGRQFSNSRSEMNVSTLELGDSALYLCASSLVLVHEQYFGPGTRLTVT.

To note about this clonotype: One base away lies a much larger clone, so this may be a sequencing read error. The chain couples TRBV5-1 to TRBJ2-1; no clear D. Germline CDR1 reads SGHRS; CDR2 reads YFSETQ. The CDR3 consists of 14 residues. V lost 0 bases and J 10 bases, leaving 14 bases between the germline ends. CDR3 residues: CASSLGLGNYEQFF. Here the CDR3 DNA reads TGCGCCAGCAGCTTGGGGCTGGGGAATTACGAGCAGTTCTTC. The entire variable domain, with the rest obtained from reference TRBV5-1 and TRBJ2-1, is as follows: KAGVTQTPRYLIKTRGQQVTLSCSPISGHRSVSWYQQTPGQGLQFLFEYFSETQRNKGNFPGRFSGRQFSNSRSEMNVSTLELGDSALYLCASSLGLGNYEQFFGPGTRLTVL.

This clonotype occurred many times. This chain joins TRBV20-1 and TRBJ2-3, with D possibly being TRBD1 (5 bases). From germline, CDR1 is DFQATT and CDR2 SNEGSKA (reference sequence). The germline V and J ends were trimmed by 6 bases and 1 base, with 17 bases remaining between them. The CDR3 length is 15 residues. CDR3 amino acids: CSATAGLGGTDTQYF. The CDR3, as DNA: TGCAGTGCCACCGCAGGGTTAGGGGGCACAGATACGCAGTATTTT.

About this clonotype: The junction shows a germline mismatch at one end, possibly a read error. This chain joins TRBV6-2 or TRBV6-3 and TRBJ2-1; 11 nucleotides line up with TRBD2. The germline gives CDR1 MNHEY, CDR2 SVGEGT. The CDR3 runs to 15 residues. CDR3 bases: TGTGCCAGCAGTTTCGCTAGCGGGGGGACCGATGAGCAGCTCTTC. It yields the protein CASSFASGGTDEQLF.

The V and J genes are TRBV15 and TRBJ2-5; D not resolved. The CDR3 extends over 16 amino acids. V dropped 2 bases and J dropped 4 bases, with 17 bases sitting between them. Germline CDR1 reads LNHNV; CDR2 reads YYDKDF (reference sequence). The CDR3: CATSRLFGISTETQYF. Written as DNA, the CDR3 is TGTGCCACCAGCAGACTTTTTGGCATTAGCACAGAGACCCAGTACTTC.

V is TRBV4-3 and J is TRBJ2-5, with 7 positions matching TRBD2. The length of the CDR3 is 15 residues. Germline CDR1 is LGHNA and CDR2 is YSLEER. V was pared by 0 bases and J by 1 base, with 2 bases of the junction left unmatched. The CDR3 sequence is CASSQEGGAQETQYF. The CDR3 coding sequence is TGCGCCAGCAGCCAAGAGGGAGGGGCCCAAGAGACCCAGTACTTC.

Points on this clonotype: Mismatch with germline at one junction end may stem from a read error. The chain couples TRBV20-1 to TRBJ1-1; D uncertain. The CDR3 is made up of 15 amino acids. Germline CDR1 and CDR2: DFQATT and SNEGSKA (reference sequence). The chain's CDR3 is CRARDRQTLNTEAFF. In DNA form, the CDR3 reads TGCAGGGCTAGAGATAGGCAGACACTGAACACCGAAGCTTTCTTT.

This clonotype was seen many times. The chain is built from TRBV19 and TRBJ2-7, with 8 bases identical to TRBD1. V gave up 3 bases and J gave up 7 bases; unmatched junction bases: 8. The germline V gene encodes CDR1 LNHDA and CDR2 SQIVND (reference sequence). This CDR3 is built from 14 residues. CDR3 sequence (DNA): TGTGCCAGTAGTATCCGGCAGGGGGCCGGAGAGCAGTACTTC. Protein: CASSIRQGAGEQYF.

This chain joins TRBV7-9 and TRBJ2-5, with 10 nucleotides matching TRBD1. CDR1 SEHNR and CDR2 FQNEAQ come from the germline V gene (reference sequence). This CDR3 contains 15 residues. In nucleotides, the CDR3 is TGTGTTAGCAGCTCGACAGGGGGCACCCAAGAGACCCAGTACTTC. This encodes CVSSSTGGTQETQYF.

This clonotype showed up many times. The chain uses TRBV20-1 and TRBJ1-1, with D uncertain. Per germline, CDR1 DFQATT and CDR2 SNEGSKA (reference sequence). This CDR3 spans 15 amino acids. Trimming took off 0 bases at V and 5 bases at J, with 16 bases between the two ends. CDR3 nucleotide sequence: TGCAGTGCTAGAGATTTTGACCGTAGAGGGACTGAAGCTTTCTTT. Its translation is CSARDFDRRGTEAFF.

V and J are TRBV4-1 and TRBJ2-1, with D possibly being TRBD1 (6 bases). Germline V lookup: CDR1 MGHRA, CDR2 YSYEKL. The CDR3 consists of 12 residues. The V gene lost 6 bases and the J gene lost 10 bases, with 13 bases spanning the gap. CDR3 nucleotides: TGCGCCAGCAGAAGGACAGCCCAGGAGCAGTTCTTC. Its translation is CASRRTAQEQFF.

This clonotype was picked up many times. The rearrangement uses TRBV11-3 and TRBJ2-2; a weak D match, TRBD1 (6 bases). Germline CDR1 reads SGHNT; CDR2 reads YENEEA. CDR3 length: 17 residues. Trimming stripped 0 bases from V and 3 bases from J, with 14 bases between. The CDR3 sequence is CASSLDTRDKYTGELFF. CDR3 DNA sequence: TGTGCCAGCAGCTTAGATACCCGGGACAAGTACACCGGGGAGCTGTTTTTT.

This clonotype occurred many times. The V and J genes are TRBV28 and TRBJ2-7; D gene uncertain. The CDR3 spans 11 residues. Between the trimmed V and J ends, which lost 6 bases and 3 bases, there was a span of 6 bases. In germline, CDR1 is MDHEN, CDR2 SYDVKM. The CDR3 spells CASRADYEQYF. The DNA for the CDR3 is TGTGCCAGCAGGGCCGACTACGAGCAGTACTTC. The full variable domain, with the rest looked up from reference TRBV28 and TRBJ2-7, is DVKVTQSSRYLVKRTGEKVFLECVQDMDHENMFWYRQDPGLGLRLIYFSYDVKMKEKGDIPEGYSVSREKKERFSLILESASTNQTSMYLCASRADYEQYFGPGTRLTVT.

The table lists this clonotype with many counts. The chain recombines TRBV18 with TRBJ1-1, with a tentative D call TRBD1 (5 bases). Germline CDR1 is KGHSH and CDR2 is LQKENI. This CDR3 comprises 11 residues. V lost 8 bases, J lost 2 bases, and 6 bases lay in between. CDR3 loop: CASGGNTEAFF. CDR3 nucleotide sequence: TGTGCCAGCGGGGGAAACACTGAAGCTTTCTTT.

The chain links TRBV7-9 to TRBJ2-1; no firm D call. V was shortened by 1 base and J by 6 bases, with 10 bases between the two germline ends. The length of the CDR3 is 14 residues. From germline, CDR1 is SEHNR and CDR2 FQNEAQ (reference sequence). DNA for the CDR3: TGTGCCAGCAGCTTAGTCCAAGTCGGCAATGAGCAGTTCTTC. It encodes CASSLVQVGNEQFF.

V and J are TRBV6-5 and TRBJ1-1; 8 positions agree with TRBD1. Per the germline V gene, CDR1 is MNHEY and CDR2 is SVGAGI. The CDR3 sequence is 15 residues long. Trimming at V came to 2 bases and at J to 6 bases, leaving 8 bases not matched to a gene. In DNA form, the CDR3 reads TGTGCCAGCAGTTACCGAAAAGGACAGGGCCCTGAAGCTTTCTTT. It codes for CASSYRKGQGPEAFF.

This clonotype was seen ten or more times. This chain connects TRBV20-1 to TRBJ2-3; TRBD2 matches at 8 bases. The CDR3 has 13 amino acids. Germline V gene sequence: CDR1 DFQATT, CDR2 SNEGSKA (reference sequence). V gave up 2 bases and J gave up 5 bases; unmatched junction bases: 3. CDR3 loop: CSARRAGGDTQYF. The CDR3 nucleotides are TGCAGTGCTAGAAGGGCGGGAGGAGATACGCAGTATTTT.

The table lists this clonotype with many counts. V is TRBV5-4 and J is TRBJ2-1, with 10 nucleotides matching TRBD1. Germline CDR1 reads SGHNT; CDR2 reads YYREEE (reference sequence). The CDR3 length is 15 residues. Losses at the gene ends were 1 base for V and 9 bases for J; bases not matched to a gene: 7. The CDR3 DNA follows: TGTGCCAGCAGCTTGATGGGACAGGGGAAAGGTGAGCAGTTCTTC. As protein: CASSLMGQGKGEQFF.

Many counts were recorded for this clonotype. The rearrangement links TRBV5-4 to TRBJ2-5, with 9 bases matching TRBD2. Germline V CDR1 and CDR2: SGHNT, YYREEE (reference sequence). The CDR3 contains 17 residues. V lost 5 bases and J lost 5; bases outside the gene matches: 16. The CDR3 loop is CASRNWGGSGGAETQYF. The DNA of the CDR3 is TGTGCCAGCAGGAACTGGGGTGGTAGCGGGGGCGCTGAGACCCAGTACTTC.

In the case of this clonotype: No conserved phenylalanine or tryptophan is present at the end of the CDR3, so a read error is the likely explanation. This sequence joins TRBV11-2 and TRBJ2-1; 9 bases are a match to TRBD1. CDR1 is SGHAT, CDR2 FQNNGV, per germline. This CDR3 spans 16 amino acids. As DNA, the CDR3 is TGTGCCGGCAGCCCGCTGACAGGGGGCTCCTACAATGAGCAGTTCTTA. Its protein product is CAGSPLTGGSYNEQFL.

This clonotype was seen at least ten times. This chain connects TRBV5-4 to TRBJ2-5; D is undetermined. Trimming stripped 3 bases from V and 5 bases from J, with 8 bases between. The CDR3 covers 12 residues. Germline CDR1 reads SGHNT; CDR2 reads YYREEE (reference sequence). The CDR3 nucleotides read TGTGCCAGCAGCTCCACCGACGAGACCCAGTACTTC. It specifies CASSSTDETQYF. The whole variable domain, filled in from reference TRBV5-4 and TRBJ2-5, reads ETGVTQSPTHLIKTRGQQVTLRCSSQSGHNTVSWYQQALGQGPQFIFQYYREEENGRGNFPPRFSGLQFPNYSSELNVNALELDDSALYLCASSSTDETQYFGPGTRLLVL.

This clonotype was picked up many times. The chain uses TRBV6-1 and TRBJ1-2, with D tentatively TRBD1 (5 bases). Germline CDR1 reads MNHNS; CDR2 reads SASEGT. The CDR3 spans 14 residues. Trimming shortened V by 5 bases and J by 0 bases, and 10 bases separated the two germline ends. CDR3 loop: CASSPGPPNYGYTF. CDR3 nucleotide sequence: TGTGCCAGCAGTCCGGGACCGCCTAACTATGGCTACACCTTC.

In the case of this clonotype: At one boundary the junction diverges from the germline segment, which might be a read error. The V gene is TRBV6-6, the J gene TRBJ2-7; TRBD1 matches at 8 bases. The CDR3 consists of 16 residues. Germline CDR1 reads MNHNY; CDR2 reads SVGAGI (reference sequence). The CDR3: CASSYERRQGLYEEYF. In DNA form, the CDR3 reads TGTGCCAGCAGTTACGAGAGGAGACAGGGGTTATACGAGGAGTACTTC.

About this clonotype: A read error may produce the germline difference seen at one junction end. This chain uses TRBV19 with TRBJ1-4; TRBD1 matches 8 bases. Germline-derived CDR1 and CDR2 are LNHDA and SQIVND (reference sequence). There are 15 residues in the CDR3. Written as DNA, the CDR3 is TGTACCAGTAGTAACTCCGGACAGGGTGATGAAAAACTGTTTTTT. This encodes CTSSNSGQGDEKLFF.